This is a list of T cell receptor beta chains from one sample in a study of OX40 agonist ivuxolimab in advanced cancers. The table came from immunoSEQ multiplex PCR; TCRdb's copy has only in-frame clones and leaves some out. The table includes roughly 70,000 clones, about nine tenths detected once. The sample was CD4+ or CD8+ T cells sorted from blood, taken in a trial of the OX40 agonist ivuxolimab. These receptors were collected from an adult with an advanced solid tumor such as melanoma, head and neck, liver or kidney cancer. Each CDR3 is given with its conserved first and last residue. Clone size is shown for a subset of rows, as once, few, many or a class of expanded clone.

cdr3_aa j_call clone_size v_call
CASSEAGGAGGYTF TRBJ1-2 . TRBV6-1
CASSPRPPQAKNIQYF TRBJ2-4 . TRBV18
CASSPGGTGLYTGELFF TRBJ2-2 . TRBV19
CASSWGGRNNEQFF TRBJ2-1 . TRBV5-1
CASSAGADTQYF TRBJ2-3 . TRBV9
CASRVTSANSPLHF TRBJ1-6 once TRBV28
CASSEVPGGTNEKLFF TRBJ1-4 . TRBV5-6
CATSRDVGTTNQPQHF TRBJ1-5 once TRBV15
CASSLGFREQYF TRBJ2-7 . TRBV5-6
CAWSVPGGIAKNIQYF TRBJ2-4 . TRBV30
CASSQDLAGHGEQFF TRBJ2-1 . TRBV14